These T cell receptor beta chains were read from a single sample in a study of blood T cell repertoires in COVID-19. Repertoires were generated with immunoSEQ multiplex PCR, while TCRdb's copy carries only in-frame clones and drops some. Of around 250,000 clones listed, roughly nine tenths are singletons. Sequencing used peripheral blood. The source is a woman aged 40 to 49 who had recovered from COVID-19. The CDR3 runs from the conserved cysteine through the conserved F or W. D genes are given only for firm matches. Size values are once, few and many counts, or a class for expanded clones, and some rows have none.

J	size	V	D	CDR3	DNA
TRBJ2-1	NA	TRBV9	TRBD2	CASSLSGSRANEQFF	TGTGCCAGCAGCTTAAGCGGGAGCAGGGCTAATGAGCAGTTCTTC
TRBJ2-1	once	TRBV24-1	NA	CATSDLAGPAGVEQFF	TGTGCCACCAGTGATTTGGCAGGACCCGCCGGGGTAGAGCAGTTCTTC
TRBJ1-1	NA	TRBV7-2	NA	CASSLEEGTEAFF	TGTGCCAGCAGCTTAGAAGAGGGCACTGAAGCTTTCTTT
TRBJ2-7	NA	TRBV3-1/TRBV3-2	TRBD1	CASSQRGLYYEQYF	TGTGCCAGCAGCCAGAGGGGGCTCTACTACGAGCAGTACTTC
TRBJ1-2	NA	TRBV7-2	TRBD1	CASSPQGQNYGYTF	TGTGCCAGCAGCCCACAGGGACAGAACTATGGCTACACCTTC
TRBJ2-5	NA	TRBV5-1	NA	CASSLLLGNQETQYF	TGCGCCAGCAGCTTACTCCTAGGTAACCAAGAGACCCAGTACTTC
TRBJ2-3	NA	TRBV5-4	TRBD2	CASSSMTSGRTDTQYF	TGTGCCAGCAGCTCTATGACTAGCGGGAGAACAGATACGCAGTATTTT
TRBJ1-1	NA	TRBV11-2	TRBD1	CASSLTGGVGTEAFF	TGTGCCAGCAGCTTAACAGGGGGCGTTGGGACTGAAGCTTTCTTT
TRBJ1-4	NA	TRBV18	TRBD1	CASSLGGTAIEKLFF	TGTGCCAGCTCACTTGGCGGGACAGCCATTGAAAAACTGTTTTTT
TRBJ2-3	NA	TRBV24-1	NA	CATSEGLDTQYF	TGTGCCACCAGTGAGGGACTAGATACGCAGTATTTT